This section outlines one T cell receptor beta chain sequence together with its context. Only in-frame clones appear in the TCRdb table, and some are missing; sequencing was by immunoSEQ multiplex PCR. The repertoire consists of about 270,000 clones, with 75% to 90% occurring once and the leading ten covering roughly 8.6%. The data derive from a study of blood T cell repertoires in COVID-19. The CDR3 totals 16 residues. CDR1 is KGHSH, CDR2 LQKENI, per germline. V shed 2 bases and J shed 0 bases, with 13 bases lying between them. This chain links TRBV18 with TRBJ1-1; TRBD1 is a possible D gene (6 bases). Input material: peripheral blood. The sequence was obtained from a human donor in a cohort sampled during active COVID-19. The CDR3 bases are TGTGCCAGCTCACCAGTGGGGGCAGCATTGAACACTGAAGCTTTCTTT. Its translation is CASSPVGAALNTEAFF.